Listed below are T cell receptor beta chains from one sample, sequenced in a study of tumor-infiltrating lymphocytes in oesophageal squamous cell carcinoma. From the PCR reads, TCRdb called clonotypes with MiXCR, one entry per CDR3 protein. The sample has some 15,000 distinct CDR3 sequences, about 50% seen once. The specimen was blood. The source of these receptors is a male donor with esophageal squamous cell carcinoma. The CDR3 runs from the conserved cysteine through the conserved F or W. The D gene is left open where the match is weak. Rows give clone size only sometimes, using once, few, many, or a class for an expanded clone.

V gene,clone size,J gene,D gene,CDR3 protein,CDR3 DNA
TRBV24-1,-,TRBJ2-7,TRBD1,CATSAAPGQGYGKGYNEQYF,TGTGCCACCAGTGCTGCCCCGGGACAGGGGTACGGGAAAGGCTACAATGAGCAGTACTTC
TRBV7-8,-,TRBJ2-7,-,CASRTNRGRYEQYF,TGTGCCAGCAGGACCAATCGGGGGCGGTACGAGCAGTACTTC
TRBV11-2,few,TRBJ2-5,TRBD2,CASSRRGSGGYNEQYF,TGTGCCAGCAGCCGGCGGGGGAGCGGGGGCTACAATGAGCAGTACTTC
TRBV11-2,-,TRBJ2-5,-,CASSLMIQGWGETQYF,TGTGCCAGCAGCTTGATGATACAAGGTTGGGGGGAGACCCAGTACTTC
TRBV9,-,TRBJ2-1,-,CASSLTANNEQFF,TGTGCCAGCAGCCTTACAGCTAACAATGAGCAGTTCTTC
TRBV19,few,TRBJ1-3,-,CASSIAANSGNTIYF,TGTGCCAGTAGTATAGCTGCAAACTCTGGAAACACCATATATTTT
TRBV19,-,TRBJ2-2,-,CASSIEYLTGELFF,TGTGCCAGTAGTATAGAGTATCTCACCGGGGAGCTGTTTTTT
TRBV7-9,medium-sized,TRBJ1-1,-,CASSFNMNTEAFF,TGTGCCAGCAGCTTTAATATGAACACTGAAGCTTTCTTT
TRBV5-3,-,TRBJ2-7,TRBD1,CASSLGKSTGDYEQYF,TGTGCCAGCAGCTTGGGTAAATCCACAGGGGACTACGAGCAGTACTTC
TRBV24-1,many,TRBJ1-3,-,CATSDPANTIYF,TGTGCCACCAGTGACCCCGCTAACACCATATATTTT
TRBV9,-,TRBJ2-2,-,CASSAGVGAFTGELFF,TGTGCCAGCAGCGCAGGCGTCGGGGCCTTCACCGGGGAGCTGTTTTTT
TRBV7-2,-,TRBJ2-3,-,CASSLEVEQPDTQYF,TGTGCCAGCAGCTTAGAGGTCGAGCAGCCAGATACGCAGTATTTT
TRBV7-4,-,TRBJ1-2,-,CASSLRGGDYGYTF,TGTGCCAGCAGCTTAAGAGGGGGGGACTATGGCTACACCTTC
TRBV7-2,many,TRBJ2-1,-,CASGPRSGFF,TGTGCCAGCGGACCGAGAAGCGGGTTCTTC
TRBV7-2,-,TRBJ1-1,-,CASSFREGAEAFF,TGTGCCAGCAGCTTCAGGGAAGGGGCTGAAGCTTTCTTT
TRBV7-8,-,TRBJ2-2,TRBD1,CASSRTGQENTGELFF,TGTGCCAGCAGCCGGACGGGACAGGAGAACACCGGGGAGCTGTTTTTT
TRBV12-3/TRBV12-4,many,TRBJ1-1,-,CASSLTGYTEAFF,TGTGCCAGCAGTCTAACAGGGTACACTGAAGCTTTCTTT
TRBV7-9,-,TRBJ2-3,-,CASSLAGGSTDTQYF,TGTGCCAGCAGCTTAGCGGGAGGAAGTACAGATACGCAGTATTTT
TRBV11-3,-,TRBJ2-7,-,CASSPRQYEQYF,TGTGCCAGCAGCCCTCGTCAGTACGAGCAGTACTTC
TRBV7-8,many,TRBJ2-1,TRBD2,CASSHGTSGDNEQFF,TGTGCCAGCAGCCATGGGACTAGCGGGGACAATGAGCAGTTCTTC
TRBV6-5,few,TRBJ2-1,-,CASSYSLPESYNEQFF,TGTGCCAGCAGTTACTCCTTGCCTGAATCCTACAATGAGCAGTTCTTC
TRBV7-9,medium-sized,TRBJ2-4,TRBD2,CASSKGLAGVGNIQYF,TGTGCCAGCAGCAAGGGACTAGCGGGAGTAGGGAACATTCAGTACTTC
TRBV7-9,many,TRBJ2-1,-,CASRSDSYEQFF,TGTGCCAGCAGATCGGACAGCTACGAGCAGTTCTTC
TRBV6-2/TRBV6-3,many,TRBJ2-5,TRBD2,CASSYFQREPAQKEQYF,TGTGCCAGCAGTTACTTCCAGCGGGAGCCCGCGCAGAAAGAGCAGTACTTC
TRBV11-2,-,TRBJ2-1,-,CASSLDRLSNEQFF,TGTGCCAGCAGCTTAGATCGACTATCCAATGAGCAGTTCTTC
TRBV28,many,TRBJ2-7,TRBD1,CASSFDPGQGAREQYF,TGTGCCAGCAGTTTCGACCCGGGACAGGGGGCTCGCGAGCAGTACTTC
TRBV6-1,many,TRBJ1-4,TRBD1,CASRLETGKINEKLFF,TGTGCCAGCAGGCTAGAGACAGGGAAGATTAATGAAAAACTGTTTTTT